This T cell receptor beta chain was sequenced for a study of CXCR3-negative and CXCR3-positive naive CD8 T cells. Study observations and caveats: The study found more hydrophobic TRB CDR3s in CXCR3-positive naive cells than in CXCR3-negative naive cells.

The CDR3 is 16 amino acids. CDR1 LNHNV and CDR2 YYDKDF come from the germline V gene (reference sequence). Concerning this clonotype: Its cognate antigen is unknown.

Using triplicate sorts, roughly 300,000 cells were collected each time from every CD8+ T cell subset. The study made its TRB cDNA libraries by 5' RACE, adding UMI labels. TCRdb reanalyzed the 5' RACE reads and collapses them to one entry per CDR3 protein, without DNA. The sample table includes roughly 110,000 distinct CDR3 sequences. The chain is built from TRBV15 and TRBJ2-4; TCRdb gives TRBD1 as the D gene, but with no DNA this cannot be confirmed. The TCR comes from a human donor in good health. Some clones in this sample may be carry-over from other donors' samples. Sequencing input: naive CXCR3+ CD8+ T cells from blood. Subset specified: CD45RO-CCR7+CD27+CD95- naive CD8+ T cells expressing CXCR3 (TNR3+). This chain's CDR3 is CATSRPPGGTKNIQYF.